These 30 T cell receptor beta chains share one sample of origin, sequenced in a study of CD8 T cells in Susac syndrome. The RNA, roughly 0.5 to 1 ug, was put through reverse transcription using random hexamers. In TCRdb, the immunoSEQ multiplex PCR reads were re-called with MiXCR into one record per CDR3 protein. The sample records around 190,000 distinct CDR3 sequences, approximately 95% being singletons. The sequencing input was CD8+ T cells from PBMCs. The receptor source for this set is a human donor with multiple sclerosis.

V gene TRBV7-2 combines with J gene TRBJ2-1; 7 bases are shared with TRBD2. The trim removed 2 bases at V and 6 bases at J, leaving 4 bases unmatched. Germline lookup yields CDR1 SGHTA and CDR2 FQGNSA. This CDR3 comprises 14 residues. The CDR3 region is CASSLRTRLNEQFF. The CDR3, as DNA: TGTGCCAGCAGCTTACGGACTAGACTCAATGAGCAGTTCTTC.

This chain connects TRBV27 to TRBJ2-1, with D tentatively TRBD2 (6 bases). Between the trimmed V and J ends, which lost 3 bases and 4 bases, there was a span of 10 bases. The CDR3 spans 14 residues. Germline values: CDR1 MNHEY, CDR2 SMNVEV (reference sequence). The CDR3 region has the DNA TGTGCCAGCAGTTTGGCTAGCGCGTACAATGAGCAGTTCTTC. It codes for CASSLASAYNEQFF.

The sample holds one count of this clonotype. This chain links TRBV12-3 or TRBV12-4 with TRBJ1-1; D gene ambiguous. Trimming took 6 bases from V and 3 from J, leaving 8 bases between them. CDR3 length equals 12 residues. The CDR3, as DNA: TGTGCCAGCAGCCGAGGGTACACTGAAGCTTTCTTT. This translates into CASSRGYTEAFF.

The chain combines TRBV5-1 with TRBJ2-7; D possibly corresponds to TRBD1 (7 bases). Per the germline V gene, CDR1 is SGHRS and CDR2 is YFSETQ. V lost 1 base, J lost 2 bases, and 10 bases lay in between. This CDR3 has 14 amino acids. The CDR3 protein is CASSLRRGPYEQYF. The CDR3 coding sequence is TGCGCCAGCAGCTTGAGGAGGGGGCCCTACGAGCAGTACTTC.

The chain couples TRBV27 to TRBJ2-7; maybe TRBD1 (6 bases). Trimming pared 2 bases from V and 2 bases from J, leaving 10 bases between. This CDR3 region has 14 residues. Germline CDR1 reads MNHEY; CDR2 reads SMNVEV (reference sequence). The CDR3 spells CASSLQGLPYEQYF. DNA of the CDR3: TGTGCCAGCAGTTTACAGGGGCTCCCCTACGAGCAGTACTTC.

The rearrangement joins TRBV20-1 to TRBJ2-5; 8 bases are shared with TRBD1. V gave up 6 bases and J gave up 2 bases; unmatched junction bases: 14. There are 16 residues in the CDR3. Germline CDR1 and CDR2: DFQATT and SNEGSKA (reference sequence). The CDR3 protein is CSAINSQGAPQETQYF. The DNA for the CDR3 is TGCAGTGCCATAAACTCTCAGGGGGCCCCGCAAGAGACCCAGTACTTC.

J is TRBJ2-3 and V is TRBV9; unclear D gene. Germline V gives CDR1 SGDLS, CDR2 YYNGEE. The CDR3 consists of 16 residues. Trimming removed 0 bases at V and 2 bases at J, with 13 bases between. The CDR3: CASSVERLGPTDTQYF. The CDR3 nucleotides read TGTGCCAGCAGCGTAGAACGGCTTGGGCCCACAGATACGCAGTATTTT.

The rearrangement uses TRBV5-6 and TRBJ2-3; 14 nucleotides match TRBD2. Germline loops: CDR1 SGHDT, CDR2 YYEEEE. CDR3 length: 15 residues. V was pared by 4 bases and J by 7 bases, with 5 bases of the junction left unmatched. The DNA of the CDR3 is TGTGCCAGCAGCCTTGGGACTAGCGGGAGTAATACGCAGTATTTT. Its translation is CASSLGTSGSNTQYF.

This sequence joins TRBV7-6 and TRBJ2-5; either TRBD1 or TRBD2 may supply D (6 bases each). Germline V gives CDR1 SGHVS, CDR2 FNYEAQ. The CDR3 is made up of 18 amino acids. The ends were cut back, 1 base at V and 4 bases at J, with 22 bases in the middle. CDR3 loop: CASSLEGGWRLGGETQYF. CDR3 sequence (DNA): TGTGCCAGCAGCTTAGAGGGAGGATGGCGGTTAGGGGGAGAGACCCAGTACTTC. Full variable domain (rest looked up from reference TRBV7-6 and TRBJ2-5): GAGVSQSPRYKVTKRGQDVALRCDPISGHVSLYWYRQALGQGPEFLTYFNYEAQQDKSGLPNDRFSAERPEGSISTLTIQRTEQRDSAMYRCASSLEGGWRLGGETQYFGPGTRLLVL.

This chain connects TRBV6-1 to TRBJ2-1, with 11 bases fitting TRBD2. Trimming cost V 6 bases and J 4 bases; bases outside gene matches: 11. Germline V CDR1 and CDR2: MNHNS, SASEGT. This CDR3 has 17 amino acids. CDR3 residues: CASSQTSGTSGYNEQFF. CDR3 sequence (DNA): TGTGCCAGCAGCCAAACATCTGGGACTAGCGGATACAATGAGCAGTTCTTC.

The chain carries TRBV2 and TRBJ1-5; D is undetermined. This CDR3 has 14 amino acids. Per germline, CDR1 SNHLY and CDR2 FYNNEI. V shed 0 bases and J shed 16 bases, with 19 bases lying between them. The CDR3 protein is CASSEADGPQAEHF. The DNA for the CDR3 is TGTGCCAGCAGTGAAGCGGACGGACCTCAGGCGGAACATTTT. Variable domain in full (rest from reference TRBV2 and TRBJ1-5): EPEVTQTPSHQVTQMGQEVILRCVPISNHLYFYWYRQILGQKVEFLVSFYNNEISEKSEIFDDQFSVERPDGSNFTLKIRSTKLEDSAMYFCASSEADGPQAEHFGDGTRLSIL.

The CDR3 region has the DNA TGTGCCAGCAGTTTGACGGGACAGGGCTACGAGCAGTACTTC. It yields the protein CASSLTGQGYEQYF. The rearrangement uses TRBV27 and TRBJ2-7; 9 bases align to TRBD1. V trimming: 3 bases; J trimming: 3 bases; junction bases outside the gene matches: 3. CDR3 length: 14 residues. Germline V gene sequence: CDR1 MNHEY, CDR2 SMNVEV (reference sequence).

The chain uses TRBV28 and TRBJ2-1, with 7 positions matching TRBD1. This CDR3 comprises 15 residues. The germline gives CDR1 MDHEN, CDR2 SYDVKM. V lost 6 bases and J lost 1; bases outside the gene matches: 6. The CDR3 DNA sequence: TGTGCCAGCAGCCTAGACAGGGCTTCCTACAATGAGCAGTTCTTC. The encoded protein is CASSLDRASYNEQFF.

The chain uses TRBV20-1 and TRBJ2-3; D uncertain. V shed 1 base and J shed 4 bases, with 12 bases lying between them. Germline CDR1 reads DFQATT; CDR2 reads SNEGSKA (reference sequence). The CDR3 covers 14 residues. The CDR3 loop reads CSARGGSRADTQYF. The CDR3 DNA reads as TGCAGTGCTAGAGGTGGTAGCAGAGCAGATACGCAGTATTTT.

In its sample, this clonotype was seen a few times. The chain combines TRBV7-9 with TRBJ2-1, with D possibly matching TRBD1 (6 bases). The CDR3 sequence is 16 residues long. The germline CDR1 and CDR2 sequences are SEHNR and FQNEAQ (reference sequence). V was cut by 0 bases and J by 9 bases, with 18 bases left in between. The CDR3 DNA is TGTGCCAGCAGCTTAGCGCTAAGTGCAGGGGCTCGTGAGCAGTTCTTC. Translation gives CASSLALSAGAREQFF.

The V and J genes are TRBV9 and TRBJ1-3, with D maybe TRBD1 (5 bases). From germline, CDR1 is SGDLS and CDR2 YYNGEE. The ends were cut back, 6 bases at V and 2 bases at J, with 9 bases in the middle. The CDR3 covers 13 residues. The CDR3 region has the DNA TGTGCCAGCACGGGGCGGCCTGGAAACACCATATATTTT. Its translation is CASTGRPGNTIYF.

The rearrangement links TRBV6-2 or TRBV6-3 to TRBJ1-2, with unresolved D. This CDR3 has 13 amino acids. Germline CDR1 MNHEY, CDR2 SVGEGT. V was clipped by 4 bases and J by 8 bases, with 14 bases between them. CDR3 amino acids: CASSFLRNQGYTF. The CDR3 DNA reads as TGTGCCAGCAGTTTTCTGAGAAATCAAGGCTACACCTTC.

The chain carries TRBV29-1 and TRBJ2-7; 12 nucleotides match TRBD2. CDR3 length equals 17 residues. Looked up from germline, CDR1 is SQVTM and CDR2 is ANQGSEA. Trimming at V came to 1 base and at J to 0 bases, leaving 7 bases not matched to a gene. In DNA, the CDR3 is TGCAGCGTTGAAGCTACACTAGCGGGAGGACGCTCCTACGAGCAGTACTTC. Translating gives CSVEATLAGGRSYEQYF.

The V call is TRBV20-1, the J call TRBJ2-1, with D tentatively TRBD2 (6 bases). In germline, CDR1 is DFQATT, CDR2 SNEGSKA (reference sequence). The V end lost 6 bases, the J end lost 1 base, and 16 bases lay between the germline ends. The CDR3 is 15 amino acids. In nucleotides, the CDR3 is TGCAGTGCCTTTCTAGCGCCCACTTCCTACAATGAGCAGTTCTTC. This encodes CSAFLAPTSYNEQFF.

The chain combines TRBV27 with TRBJ2-7, with 7 positions matching TRBD1. Germline V gene lookup returns CDR1 MNHEY and CDR2 SMNVEV (reference sequence). V was pared by 3 bases and J by 5 bases, with 4 bases of the junction left unmatched. The CDR3 has 13 amino acids. The CDR3 region is CASSFGQGDEQYF. As DNA, the CDR3 is TGTGCCAGCAGTTTCGGTCAGGGGGACGAGCAGTACTTC.

The J gene is TRBJ2-3, the V gene TRBV12-3 or TRBV12-4; the D is unclear. The CDR3 has 11 amino acids. Between the trimmed V and J ends, which lost 3 bases and 7 bases, there was a span of 5 bases. The CDR3, as DNA: TGTGCCAGCAGTTTGAGGAATACGCAGTATTTT. This sequence encodes CASSLRNTQYF.

The gene calls are TRBV7-9 and TRBJ1-6; no reliable D call. Trimming removed 2 bases from V and 14 bases from J, with 10 bases in between. Germline V gives CDR1 SEHNR, CDR2 FQNEAQ (reference sequence). This CDR3 has 12 amino acids. DNA of the CDR3: TGTGCCAGCAGCTTATGGGAGTTGGCCCTCCACTTT. It yields the protein CASSLWELALHF.

CDR3 region: CATSPHGGAKYEQYF. The CDR3 DNA reads TGTGCCACCAGCCCCCACGGGGGCGCGAAATACGAGCAGTACTTC. The genes are TRBV15 and TRBJ2-7; D may be TRBD1 or TRBD2 (6 bases each). V lost 5 bases, J lost 4 bases, and 18 bases lay in between. CDR1 is LNHNV, CDR2 YYDKDF, per germline (reference sequence). The CDR3 is 15 residues long.

The V and J genes are TRBV6-1 and TRBJ2-5; 13 nucleotides line up with TRBD2. The CDR3 has 16 amino acids. Germline trimming cut 8 bases from V and 5 bases from J; bases unmatched to any gene: 11. CDR1 and CDR2 from the germline V gene are MNHNS and SASEGT. In nucleotides, the CDR3 is TGTGCCAGCTCCAGGGGGACTAGCGGGGTCTTGGAGACCCAGTACTTC. Translated: CASSRGTSGVLETQYF.

This clonotype was counted a single time. The rearrangement uses TRBV27 and TRBJ2-7; D is unclear. Trimming removed 0 bases at V and 1 base at J, with 10 bases between. This CDR3 region has 15 residues. Germline V gene sequence: CDR1 MNHEY, CDR2 SMNVEV (reference sequence). The chain's CDR3 is CASSLSSANSYEQYF. The CDR3 DNA is TGTGCCAGCAGTTTATCCAGCGCAAATTCCTACGAGCAGTACTTC.

The chain has TRBV7-9 and TRBJ2-4; no reliable D call. Germline V CDR1 and CDR2: SEHNR, FQNEAQ (reference sequence). The CDR3 sequence is 15 residues long. The ends were cut back, 1 base at V and 3 bases at J, with 10 bases in the middle. Here the CDR3 DNA reads TGTGCCAGCAGCTTAGAGGGCCTCTACAAAAACATTCAGTACTTC. Translating it yields CASSLEGLYKNIQYF.

The genes are TRBV2 and TRBJ2-3; no definite D call. The CDR3 runs to 12 residues. CDR1 is SNHLY and CDR2 is FYNNEI in the germline V gene. Trimming removed 7 bases at V and 5 bases at J, with 10 bases between. CDR3 coding DNA: TGTGCCAGCACCCGAGAAAGAGATACGCAGTATTTT. Amino acid sequence: CASTRERDTQYF.

This clonotype was counted between two and nine times. In DNA, the CDR3 is TGTGCCAGCAGTAAGAACACTGAAGCTTTCTTT. It codes for CASSKNTEAFF. The V call is TRBV27, the J call TRBJ1-1; no reliable D call. Between the trimmed V and J ends, which lost 5 bases and 1 base, there was a span of 2 bases. The CDR3 extends over 11 amino acids. The germline V gene has CDR1 MNHEY and CDR2 SMNVEV (reference sequence).

V is TRBV29-1 and J is TRBJ1-1; D remains unclear. V was clipped by 7 bases and J by 3 bases, with 15 bases between them. The CDR3 extends over 13 amino acids. Germline V gene lookup returns CDR1 SQVTM and CDR2 ANQGSEA. The DNA for the CDR3 is TGCAGCGAATCCCGAAGGTGGGACACTGAAGCTTTCTTT. Its translation: CSESRRWDTEAFF.

The chain couples TRBV2 to TRBJ1-6, with a tentative D call TRBD1 (5 bases). The CDR3 contains 15 residues. Germline V gene lookup returns CDR1 SNHLY and CDR2 FYNNEI. Trimming stripped 8 bases from V and 4 bases from J, with 15 bases between. CDR3 coding DNA: TGTGCCAGCGTTTATACTGGGGGTTATAATTCACCCCTCCACTTT. It codes for CASVYTGGYNSPLHF.